The 8 T cell receptor beta chains below come from one sample, sequenced in a study of lymphopenia after photon versus proton radiotherapy. Produced via immunoSEQ multiplex PCR; TCRdb's table is partial and in-frame only. Seen here are about 22,000 clones, around 88% observed once, and the top ten hold 8.5% to 14%. The sample in question was peripheral blood, obtained from a patient treated with proton-based radiotherapy. These receptors all stem from a man aged 80 or over with esophageal cancer.

The table lists this clone with a count of one. V usage is TRBV5-1 and J usage is TRBJ2-2, with 7 bases aligning to TRBD1. V was pared by 0 bases and J by 6 bases, with 8 bases of the junction left unmatched. This CDR3 has 16 residues. Germline V lookup: CDR1 SGHRS, CDR2 YFSETQ. CDR3 bases: TGCGCCAGCAGCTTGGGGACAGGATTGATCTCCGGGGAGCTGTTTTTT. It yields the protein CASSLGTGLISGELFF.

This clone showed up just once. The chain uses TRBV5-1 and TRBJ2-7, with D hard to call. Germline V gene sequence: CDR1 SGHRS, CDR2 YFSETQ. CDR3 length: 15 amino acids. The V end was cut by 0 bases, the J end by 2 bases, with 12 bases between. The CDR3 DNA is TGCGCCAGCAGCTTGGGTGGCAGCCCTACCTACGAGCAGTACTTC. It is translated as CASSLGGSPTYEQYF. The whole variable domain, filled in from reference TRBV5-1 and TRBJ2-7, reads KAGVTQTPRYLIKTRGQQVTLSCSPISGHRSVSWYQQTPGQGLQFLFEYFSETQRNKGNFPGRFSGRQFSNSRSEMNVSTLELGDSALYLCASSLGGSPTYEQYFGPGTRLTVT.

The V and J genes are TRBV27 and TRBJ1-2; 8 bases are a match to TRBD1. Germline V gene sequence: CDR1 MNHEY, CDR2 SMNVEV (reference sequence). The CDR3 sequence is 18 residues long. V shed 1 base, J shed 1 base, and the junction held 11 bases outside the gene matches. CDR3 loop: CASSLLLGRGRVNYGYTF. In nucleotides, the CDR3 is TGTGCCAGCAGTTTATTACTTGGCAGGGGGCGGGTTAACTATGGCTACACCTTC.

The gene calls are TRBV7-8 and TRBJ1-1, with no clear D. There are 14 residues in the CDR3. CDR1 and CDR2 (germline): SGHVS, FQNEAQ. Trimming removed 1 base from V and 3 bases from J, with 9 bases in between. DNA for the CDR3: TGTGCCAGCAGCTTAGTGGGAGATTACACTGAAGCTTTCTTT. Protein sequence: CASSLVGDYTEAFF.

V gene TRBV2 combines with J gene TRBJ1-4; unclear D gene. Germline V gene data show CDR1 as SNHLY and CDR2 as FYNNEI. The CDR3 totals 13 residues. Trimming took 7 bases from V and 8 from J, leaving 14 bases between them. Here the CDR3 reads CASKGYLGEKLFF. CDR3 nucleotides: TGTGCCAGCAAAGGATACTTGGGCGAAAAACTGTTTTTT.

The rearrangement uses TRBV5-4 and TRBJ1-1; D is unclear. This CDR3 is 12 amino acids long. Germline V lookup: CDR1 SGHNT, CDR2 YYREEE (reference sequence). V was pared by 2 bases and J by 1 base, with 3 bases between. The CDR3 protein is CASSFRNTEAFF. CDR3 coding DNA: TGTGCCAGCAGCTTTCGGAACACTGAAGCTTTCTTT.

The chain recombines TRBV14 with TRBJ1-4; D remains unclear. Germline V CDR1 and CDR2: SGHDN, FVKESK. The CDR3 loop spans 16 amino acids. Trimming took off 2 bases at V and 1 base at J, with 11 bases between the two ends. The CDR3, as DNA: TGTGCCAGCAGCCAACGGCCTTATTTAACTAATGAAAAACTGTTTTTT. This codes for CASSQRPYLTNEKLFF.

The chain has TRBV5-4 and TRBJ2-5; D not resolved. The germline V gene has CDR1 SGHNT and CDR2 YYREEE (reference sequence). The CDR3 has 14 amino acids. V dropped 0 bases and J dropped 7 bases, with 13 bases sitting between them. The CDR3 DNA follows: TGTGCCAGCAGCTTGGTGGGCCGCGTCGGGACCCAGTACTTC. Translating gives CASSLVGRVGTQYF.